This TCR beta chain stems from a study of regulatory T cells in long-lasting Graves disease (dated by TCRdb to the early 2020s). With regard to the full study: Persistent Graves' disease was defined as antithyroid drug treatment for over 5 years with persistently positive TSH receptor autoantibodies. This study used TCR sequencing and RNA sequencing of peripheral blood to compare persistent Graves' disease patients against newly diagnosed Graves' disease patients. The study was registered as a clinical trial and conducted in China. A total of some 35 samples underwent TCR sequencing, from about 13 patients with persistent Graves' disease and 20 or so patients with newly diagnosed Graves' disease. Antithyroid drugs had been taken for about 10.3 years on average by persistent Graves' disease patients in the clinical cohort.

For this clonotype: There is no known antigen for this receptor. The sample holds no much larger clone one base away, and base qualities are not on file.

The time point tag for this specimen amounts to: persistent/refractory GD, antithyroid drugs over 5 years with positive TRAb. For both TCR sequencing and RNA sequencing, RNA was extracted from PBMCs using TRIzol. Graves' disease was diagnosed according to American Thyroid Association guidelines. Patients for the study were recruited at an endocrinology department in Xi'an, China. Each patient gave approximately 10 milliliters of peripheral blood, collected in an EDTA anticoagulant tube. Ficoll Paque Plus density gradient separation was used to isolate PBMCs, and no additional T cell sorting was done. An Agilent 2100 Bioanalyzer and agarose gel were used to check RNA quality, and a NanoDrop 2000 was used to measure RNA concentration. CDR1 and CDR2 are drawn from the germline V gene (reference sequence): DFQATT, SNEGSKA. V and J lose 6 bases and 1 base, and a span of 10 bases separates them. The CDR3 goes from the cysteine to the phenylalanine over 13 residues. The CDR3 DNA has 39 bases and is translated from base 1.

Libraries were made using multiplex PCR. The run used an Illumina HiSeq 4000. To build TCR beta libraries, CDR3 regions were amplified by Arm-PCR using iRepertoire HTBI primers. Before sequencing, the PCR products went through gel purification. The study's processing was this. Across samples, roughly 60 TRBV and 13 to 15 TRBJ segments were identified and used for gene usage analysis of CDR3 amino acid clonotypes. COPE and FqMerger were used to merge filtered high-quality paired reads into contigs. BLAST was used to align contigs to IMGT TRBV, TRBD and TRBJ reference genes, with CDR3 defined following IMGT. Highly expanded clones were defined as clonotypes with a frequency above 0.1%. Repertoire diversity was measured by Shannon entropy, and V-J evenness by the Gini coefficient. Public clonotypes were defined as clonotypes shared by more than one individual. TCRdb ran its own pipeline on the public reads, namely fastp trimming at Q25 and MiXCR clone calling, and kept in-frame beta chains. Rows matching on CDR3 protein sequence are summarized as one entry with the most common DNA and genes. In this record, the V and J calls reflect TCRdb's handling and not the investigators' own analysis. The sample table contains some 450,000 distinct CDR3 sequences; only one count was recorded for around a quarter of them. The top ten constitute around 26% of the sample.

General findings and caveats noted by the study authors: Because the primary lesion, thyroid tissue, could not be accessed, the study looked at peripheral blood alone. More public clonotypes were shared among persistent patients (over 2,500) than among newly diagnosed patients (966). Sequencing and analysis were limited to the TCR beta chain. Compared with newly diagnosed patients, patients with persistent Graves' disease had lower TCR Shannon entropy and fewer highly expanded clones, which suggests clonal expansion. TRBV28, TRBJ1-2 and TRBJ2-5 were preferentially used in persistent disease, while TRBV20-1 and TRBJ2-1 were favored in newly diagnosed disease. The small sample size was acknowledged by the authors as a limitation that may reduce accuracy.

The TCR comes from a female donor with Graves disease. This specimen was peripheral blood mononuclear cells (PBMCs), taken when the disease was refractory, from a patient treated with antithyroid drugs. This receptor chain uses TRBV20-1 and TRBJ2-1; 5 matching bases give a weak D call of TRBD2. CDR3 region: CSAAAVSYNEQFF. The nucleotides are TGCAGTGCCGCAGCGGTATCCTACAATGAGCAGTTCTTC.